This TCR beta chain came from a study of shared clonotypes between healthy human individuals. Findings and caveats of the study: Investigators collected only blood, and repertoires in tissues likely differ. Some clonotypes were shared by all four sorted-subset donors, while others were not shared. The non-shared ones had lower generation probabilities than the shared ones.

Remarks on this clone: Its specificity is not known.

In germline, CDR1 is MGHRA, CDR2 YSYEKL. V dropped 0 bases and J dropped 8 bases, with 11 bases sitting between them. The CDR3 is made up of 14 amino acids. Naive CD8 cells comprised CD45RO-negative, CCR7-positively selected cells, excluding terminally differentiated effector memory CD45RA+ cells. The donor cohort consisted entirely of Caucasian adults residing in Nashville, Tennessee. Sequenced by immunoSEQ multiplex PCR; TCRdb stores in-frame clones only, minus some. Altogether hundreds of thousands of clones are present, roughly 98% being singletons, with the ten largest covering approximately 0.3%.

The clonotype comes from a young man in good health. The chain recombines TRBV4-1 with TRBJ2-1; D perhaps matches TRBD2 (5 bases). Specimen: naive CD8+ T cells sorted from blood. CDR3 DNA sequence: TGCGCCAGCAGCCAAGAAGAGGGTGGTGATGAGCAGTTCTTC. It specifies CASSQEEGGDEQFF.